The clone carrying this T cell receptor (beta chain) was counted between two and nine times. The J segment lost 0 bases and the V segment lost 3 bases, leaving 6 bases of the junction unmatched. CDR1 and CDR2 from the germline V gene are MRHNA and SNTAGT. The CDR3 totals 16 residues. This record belongs to a study of cytomegalovirus exposure and HLA in healthy donors. Both 60 Vbeta primers and 13 Jbeta primers went into the PCR. Clones were sequenced by immunoSEQ multiplex PCR, and TCRdb holds only the in-frame ones, with some missing. The table lists roughly 130,000 clones, 55% to 75% of them singletons, with 1.6% in the top ten.

The sample comprised PBMCs. The chain has TRBV6-4 and TRBJ2-3; 7 bases match TRBD2. The TCR originated in a young man in good health and CMV-seropositive. CDR3 protein: CASSDSAGESTDTQYF. As DNA, the CDR3 is TGTGCCAGCAGTGATTCTGCGGGAGAGAGCACAGATACGCAGTATTTT.